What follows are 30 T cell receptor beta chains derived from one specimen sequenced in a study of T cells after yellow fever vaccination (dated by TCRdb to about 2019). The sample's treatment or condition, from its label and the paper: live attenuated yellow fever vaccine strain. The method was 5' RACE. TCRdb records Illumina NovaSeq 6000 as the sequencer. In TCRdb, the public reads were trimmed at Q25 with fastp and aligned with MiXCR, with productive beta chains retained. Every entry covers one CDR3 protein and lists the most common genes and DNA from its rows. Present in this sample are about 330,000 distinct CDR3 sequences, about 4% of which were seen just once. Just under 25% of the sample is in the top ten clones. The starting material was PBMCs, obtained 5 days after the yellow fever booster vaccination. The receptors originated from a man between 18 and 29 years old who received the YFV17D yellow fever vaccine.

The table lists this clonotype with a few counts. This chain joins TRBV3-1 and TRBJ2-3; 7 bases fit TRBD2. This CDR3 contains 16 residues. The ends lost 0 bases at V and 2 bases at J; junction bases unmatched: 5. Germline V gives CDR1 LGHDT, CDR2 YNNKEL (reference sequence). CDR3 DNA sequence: TGTGCCAGCAGCCAAGAGTCTAGCGGCCCCACAGATACGCAGTATTTT. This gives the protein CASSQESSGPTDTQYF.

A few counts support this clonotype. In nucleotides, the CDR3 is TGTGCCAGCAGCCCGCCGCAGGACTCCTACGAGCAGTACTTC. Translated: CASSPPQDSYEQYF. The V and J genes are TRBV4-2 and TRBJ2-7; D ambiguous. The CDR3 has 14 residues. The germline V and J ends were trimmed by 4 bases and 0 bases, with 10 bases remaining between them. Germline CDR1 is LGHNA and CDR2 is YNFKEQ.

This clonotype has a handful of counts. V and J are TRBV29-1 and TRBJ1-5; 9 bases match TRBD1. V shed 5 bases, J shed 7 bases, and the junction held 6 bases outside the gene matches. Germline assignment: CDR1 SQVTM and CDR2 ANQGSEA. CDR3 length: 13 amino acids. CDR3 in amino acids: CSVTGGEGQPQHF. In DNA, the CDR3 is TGCAGCGTTACAGGGGGCGAAGGGCAGCCCCAGCATTTT.

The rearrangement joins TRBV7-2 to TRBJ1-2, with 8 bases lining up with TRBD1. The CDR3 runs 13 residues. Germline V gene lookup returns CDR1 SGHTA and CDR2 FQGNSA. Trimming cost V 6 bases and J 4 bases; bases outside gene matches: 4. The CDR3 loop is CASRTGGVYGYTF. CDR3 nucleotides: TGTGCCAGCAGAACAGGGGGGGTCTATGGCTACACCTTC.

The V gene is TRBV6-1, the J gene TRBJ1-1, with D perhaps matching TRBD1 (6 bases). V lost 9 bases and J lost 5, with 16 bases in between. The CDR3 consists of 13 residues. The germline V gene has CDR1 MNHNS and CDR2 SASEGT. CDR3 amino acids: CASENRVWTEAFF. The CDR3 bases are TGTGCCAGTGAAAACAGGGTGTGGACTGAAGCTTTCTTT.

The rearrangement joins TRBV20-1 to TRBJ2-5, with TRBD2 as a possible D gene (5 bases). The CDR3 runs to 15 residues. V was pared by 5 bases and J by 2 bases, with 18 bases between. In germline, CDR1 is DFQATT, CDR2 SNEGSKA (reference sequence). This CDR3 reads CSAFPGFSRQETQYF. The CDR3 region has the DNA TGCAGTGCTTTTCCGGGATTTTCCCGGCAAGAGACCCAGTACTTC.

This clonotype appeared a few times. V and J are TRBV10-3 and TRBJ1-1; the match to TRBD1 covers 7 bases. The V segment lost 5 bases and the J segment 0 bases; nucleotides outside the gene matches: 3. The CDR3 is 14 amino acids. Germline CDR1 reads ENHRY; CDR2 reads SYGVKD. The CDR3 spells CAISLDRMNTEAFF. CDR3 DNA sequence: TGTGCCATCAGTTTGGACAGGATGAACACTGAAGCTTTCTTT.

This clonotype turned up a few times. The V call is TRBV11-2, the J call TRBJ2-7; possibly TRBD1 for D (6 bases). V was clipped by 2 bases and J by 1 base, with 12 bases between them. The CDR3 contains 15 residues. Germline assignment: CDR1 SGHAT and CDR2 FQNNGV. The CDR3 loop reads CASSLTGLDSYEQYF. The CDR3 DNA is TGTGCCAGCAGCTTAACAGGGCTGGATTCCTACGAGCAGTACTTC.

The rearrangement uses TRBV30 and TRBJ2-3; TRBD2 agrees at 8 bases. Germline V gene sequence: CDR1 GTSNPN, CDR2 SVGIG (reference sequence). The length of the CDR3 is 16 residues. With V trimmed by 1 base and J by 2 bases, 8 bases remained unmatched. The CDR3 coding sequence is TGTGCCTGGAGTGGGGAGGGCGGGGGGCCCACAGATACGCAGTATTTT. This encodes CAWSGEGGGPTDTQYF.

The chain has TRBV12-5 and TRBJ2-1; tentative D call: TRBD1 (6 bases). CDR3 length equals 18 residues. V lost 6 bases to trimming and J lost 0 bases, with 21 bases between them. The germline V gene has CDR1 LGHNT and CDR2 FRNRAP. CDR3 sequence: CASGSRAWGQLSYNEQFF. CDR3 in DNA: TGTGCTAGTGGGAGCAGGGCCTGGGGACAACTCTCCTACAATGAGCAGTTCTTC. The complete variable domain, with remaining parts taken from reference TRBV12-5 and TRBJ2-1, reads DARVTQTPRHKVTEMGQEVTMRCQPILGHNTVFWYRQTMMQGLELLAYFRNRAPLDDSGMPKDRFSAEMPDATLATLKIQPSEPRDSAVYFCASGSRAWGQLSYNEQFFGPGTRLTVL.

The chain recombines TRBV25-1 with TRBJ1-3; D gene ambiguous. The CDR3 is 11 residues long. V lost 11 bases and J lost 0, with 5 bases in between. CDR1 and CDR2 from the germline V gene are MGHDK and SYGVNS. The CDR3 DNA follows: TGTGCCGGGAGCTCTGGAAACACCATATATTTT. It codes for CAGSSGNTIYF.

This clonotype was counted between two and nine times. The CDR3 nucleotides are TGTGCCAGCAGTGGGTCGGGCAGAGGTGAAGCTTTCTTT. As protein: CASSGSGRGEAFF. The genes are TRBV27 and TRBJ1-1, with no clear D. Germline CDR1 and CDR2: MNHEY and SMNVEV (reference sequence). V shed 5 bases and J shed 7 bases, with 14 bases lying between them. CDR3 size: 13 residues.

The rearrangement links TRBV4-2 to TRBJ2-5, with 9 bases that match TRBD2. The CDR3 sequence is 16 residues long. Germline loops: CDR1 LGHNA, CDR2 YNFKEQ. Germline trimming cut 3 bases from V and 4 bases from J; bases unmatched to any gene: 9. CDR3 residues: CASSQETAGGGETQYF. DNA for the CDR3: TGTGCCAGCAGCCAGGAGACGGCGGGGGGGGGAGAGACCCAGTACTTC.

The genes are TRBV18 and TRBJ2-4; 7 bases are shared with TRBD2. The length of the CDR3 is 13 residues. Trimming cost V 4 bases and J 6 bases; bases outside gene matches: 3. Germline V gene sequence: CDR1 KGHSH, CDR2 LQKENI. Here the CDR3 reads CASSHGTINIQYF. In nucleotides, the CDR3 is TGTGCCAGCTCACACGGGACTATAAACATTCAGTACTTC.

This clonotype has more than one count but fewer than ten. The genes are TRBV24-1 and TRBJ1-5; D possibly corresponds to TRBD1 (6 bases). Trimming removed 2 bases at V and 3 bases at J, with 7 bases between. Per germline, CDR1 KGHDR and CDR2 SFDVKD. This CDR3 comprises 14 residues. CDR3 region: CATSDWDNNQPQHF. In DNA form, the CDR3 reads TGTGCCACCAGTGATTGGGACAACAATCAGCCCCAGCATTTT.

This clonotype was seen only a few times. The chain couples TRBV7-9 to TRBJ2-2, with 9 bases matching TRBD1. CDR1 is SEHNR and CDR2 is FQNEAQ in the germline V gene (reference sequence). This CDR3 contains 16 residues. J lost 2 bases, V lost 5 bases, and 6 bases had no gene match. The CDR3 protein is CASSPKGQGNTGELFF. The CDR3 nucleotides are TGTGCCAGCAGCCCGAAGGGACAGGGAAACACCGGGGAGCTGTTTTTT.

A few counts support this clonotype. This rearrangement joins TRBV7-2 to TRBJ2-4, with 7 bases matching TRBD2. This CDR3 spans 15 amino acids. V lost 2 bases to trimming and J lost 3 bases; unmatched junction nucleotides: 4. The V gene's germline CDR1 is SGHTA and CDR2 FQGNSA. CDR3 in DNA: TGTGCCAGCAGCTTAACCTGGGACTACAAAAACATTCAGTACTTC. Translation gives CASSLTWDYKNIQYF.

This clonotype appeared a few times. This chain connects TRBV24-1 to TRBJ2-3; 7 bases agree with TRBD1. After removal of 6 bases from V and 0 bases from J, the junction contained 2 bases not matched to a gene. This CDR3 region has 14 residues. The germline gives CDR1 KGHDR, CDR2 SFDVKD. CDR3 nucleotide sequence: TGTGCCACCAGTTCGACAGGGAGCACAGATACGCAGTATTTT. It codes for CATSSTGSTDTQYF.

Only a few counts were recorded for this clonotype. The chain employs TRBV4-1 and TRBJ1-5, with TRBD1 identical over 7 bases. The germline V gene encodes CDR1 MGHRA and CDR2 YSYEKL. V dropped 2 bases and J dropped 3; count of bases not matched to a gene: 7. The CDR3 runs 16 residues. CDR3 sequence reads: CASSQFLDRDNQPQHF. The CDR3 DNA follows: TGCGCCAGCAGCCAATTCCTCGACAGGGACAATCAGCCCCAGCATTTT.

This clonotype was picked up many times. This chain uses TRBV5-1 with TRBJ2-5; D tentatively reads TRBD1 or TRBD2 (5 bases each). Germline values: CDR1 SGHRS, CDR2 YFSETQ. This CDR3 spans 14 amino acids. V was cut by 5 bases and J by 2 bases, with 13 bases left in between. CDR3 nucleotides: TGCGCCAGCAGATCCGGGACGGAACAAGAGACCCAGTACTTC. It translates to CASRSGTEQETQYF.

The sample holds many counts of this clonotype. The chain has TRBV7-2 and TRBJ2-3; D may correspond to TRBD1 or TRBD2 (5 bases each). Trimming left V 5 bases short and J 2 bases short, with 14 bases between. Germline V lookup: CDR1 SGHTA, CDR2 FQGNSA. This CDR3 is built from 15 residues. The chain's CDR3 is CASSPGTHFTDTQYF. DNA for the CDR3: TGTGCCAGCAGCCCTGGGACCCACTTCACAGATACGCAGTATTTT.

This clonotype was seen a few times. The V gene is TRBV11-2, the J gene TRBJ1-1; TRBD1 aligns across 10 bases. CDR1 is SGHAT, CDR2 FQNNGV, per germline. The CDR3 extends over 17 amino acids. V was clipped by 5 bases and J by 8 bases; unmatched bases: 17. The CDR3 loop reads CASSRTNPGQGSMEAFF. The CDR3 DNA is TGTGCCAGCAGCCGAACGAACCCGGGACAGGGGTCTATGGAAGCTTTCTTT.

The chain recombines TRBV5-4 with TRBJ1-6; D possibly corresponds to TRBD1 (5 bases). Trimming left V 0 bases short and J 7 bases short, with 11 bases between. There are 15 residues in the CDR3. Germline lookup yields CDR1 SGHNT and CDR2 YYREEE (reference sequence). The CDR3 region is CASSLGISGNSPLHF. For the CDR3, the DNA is TGTGCCAGCAGCTTGGGAATCTCAGGGAATTCACCCCTCCACTTT.

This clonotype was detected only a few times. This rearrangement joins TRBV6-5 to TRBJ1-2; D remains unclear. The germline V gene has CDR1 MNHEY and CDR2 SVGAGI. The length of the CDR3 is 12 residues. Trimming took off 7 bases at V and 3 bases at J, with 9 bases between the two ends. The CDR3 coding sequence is TGTGCCAGCACCTCGGGCGACTATGGCTACACCTTC. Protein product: CASTSGDYGYTF.

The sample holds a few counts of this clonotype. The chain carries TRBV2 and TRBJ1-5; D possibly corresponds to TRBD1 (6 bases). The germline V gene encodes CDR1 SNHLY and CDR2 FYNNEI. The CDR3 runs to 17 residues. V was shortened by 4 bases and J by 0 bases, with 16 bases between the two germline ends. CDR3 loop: CASSAQLGHYSNQPQHF. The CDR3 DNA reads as TGTGCCAGCAGTGCCCAATTGGGACATTATAGCAATCAGCCCCAGCATTTT.

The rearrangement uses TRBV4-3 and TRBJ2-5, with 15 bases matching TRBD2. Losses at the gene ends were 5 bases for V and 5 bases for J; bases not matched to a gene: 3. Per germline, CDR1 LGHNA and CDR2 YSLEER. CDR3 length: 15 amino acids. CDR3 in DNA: TGCGCCAGCAGCAGGACTAGCGGGGGGGCCGAGACCCAGTACTTC. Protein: CASSRTSGGAETQYF.

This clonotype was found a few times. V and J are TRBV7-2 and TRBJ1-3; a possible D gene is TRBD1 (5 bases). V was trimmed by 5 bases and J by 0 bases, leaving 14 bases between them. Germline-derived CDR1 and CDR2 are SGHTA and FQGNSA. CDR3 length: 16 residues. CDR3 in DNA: TGTGCCAGCAGCGCTCCGGGACGGACCTCTGGAAACACCATATATTTT. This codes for CASSAPGRTSGNTIYF.

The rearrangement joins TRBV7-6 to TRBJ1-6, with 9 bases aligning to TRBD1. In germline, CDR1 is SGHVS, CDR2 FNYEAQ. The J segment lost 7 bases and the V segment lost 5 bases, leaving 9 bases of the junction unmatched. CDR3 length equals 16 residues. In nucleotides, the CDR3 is TGTGCCAGCAGCCTATTTTCCGGGACAGGGAATTCACCCCTCCACTTT. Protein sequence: CASSLFSGTGNSPLHF.

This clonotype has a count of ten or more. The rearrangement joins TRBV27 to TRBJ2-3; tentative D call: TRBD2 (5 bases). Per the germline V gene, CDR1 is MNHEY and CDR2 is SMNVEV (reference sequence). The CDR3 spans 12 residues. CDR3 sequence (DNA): TGTGCAGTAGCGAGCGCGCCAGATACGCAGTATTTT. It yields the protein CAVASAPDTQYF.

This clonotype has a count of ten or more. CDR3: CASSPGSGGWGEQFF. The CDR3 nucleotides read TGTGCCAGCAGCCCGGGTAGCGGGGGTTGGGGTGAGCAGTTCTTC. This chain uses TRBV21-1 with TRBJ2-1; TRBD2, as called in the table, went unchecked against the DNA. TRBV21-1 is designated a pseudogene. This CDR3 comprises 15 residues.